This is a list of T cell receptor beta chains from one sample in a study of T cell responses to AZD1222 COVID-19 vaccine. Here immunoSEQ multiplex PCR was the method, and the copy in TCRdb shows in-frame clones only, minus some. This sample has some 190,000 clones, with 94% found just once. Sequenced material: peripheral blood, taken 28 days after the second dose of the MenACWY control vaccine. These receptors were collected from an adult who received the MenACWY meningococcal vaccine as a control. Both conserved end residues are part of each CDR3. Fields, in order: J gene, clone size, V gene, D gene, CDR3 protein, CDR3 DNA. A D gene is named only where the DNA matches it firmly. Not all rows give a size; the values are once, few, many and, for expanded clones, a class.

TRBJ2-1 | NA | TRBV7-9 | TRBD2 | CASSLGSASGLRSYNEQFF | TGTGCCAGCAGCTTAGGTTCGGCTAGCGGCTTACGCTCCTACAATGAGCAGTTCTTC
TRBJ2-1 | NA | TRBV3-1/TRBV3-2 | NA | CASSQDLGHEQFF | TGTGCCAGCAGCCAAGATCTAGGGCATGAGCAGTTCTTC
TRBJ1-2 | NA | TRBV3-1/TRBV3-2 | NA | CASSQAYRRPSYGYTF | TGTGCCAGCAGCCAAGCCTACAGGAGGCCGTCCTATGGCTACACCTTC
TRBJ1-2 | NA | TRBV27 | NA | CASSLDRRYGYTF | TGTGCCAGCAGTTTAGACAGGAGGTATGGCTACACCTTC
TRBJ2-1 | once | TRBV19 | NA | CASNSARYNEQFF | TGTGCCAGTAATTCCGCCCGTTACAATGAGCAGTTCTTC
TRBJ1-2 | NA | TRBV18 | NA | CATGEGSNYGYTF | TGTGCCACCGGGGAAGGGTCGAACTATGGCTACACCTTC
TRBJ1-5 | NA | TRBV6-1 | NA | CASSEARGVSNQPQHF | TGTGCCAGCAGTGAAGCTCGGGGGGTTAGCAATCAGCCCCAGCATTTT
TRBJ1-4 | NA | TRBV5-1 | TRBD1 | CASSFRTGGEKLFF | TGCGCCAGCAGCTTTCGGACAGGCGGTGAAAAACTGTTTTTT
TRBJ2-7 | NA | TRBV6-5 | NA | CASSPIGYYEQYF | TGTGCCAGCAGTCCCATTGGCTACTACGAGCAGTACTTC
TRBJ1-2 | NA | TRBV19 | NA | CASSIDVFANYYGYTF | TGTGCCAGTAGTATAGATGTTTTCGCGAACTACTATGGCTACACCTTC
TRBJ1-4 | NA | TRBV10-3 | NA | CAITSNRESSVEKLFF | TGTGCCATCACTTCAAACAGGGAATCTTCGGTTGAAAAACTGTTTTTT
TRBJ1-5 | NA | TRBV9 | TRBD1 | CASSSSGTGDGIPQPQHF | TGTGCCAGCAGCTCCTCCGGGACAGGGGATGGTATTCCTCAGCCCCAGCATTTT
TRBJ2-7 | NA | TRBV20-1 | TRBD1 | CSASQGDYEQYF | TGCAGTGCTAGTCAGGGGGACTACGAGCAGTACTTC
TRBJ1-4 | NA | TRBV10-3 | NA | CAISDRPTTTNEKLFF | TGTGCCATCAGTGATCGGCCCACCACAACTAATGAAAAACTGTTTTTT
TRBJ1-5 | NA | TRBV6-1 | TRBD1 | CASSGGTGVYQPQHF | TGTGCCAGCAGTGGGGGGACAGGTGTTTATCAGCCCCAGCATTTT
TRBJ1-6 | NA | TRBV30 | NA | CAWSVTGTKDSPLHF | TGTGCCTGGAGTGTAACCGGGACTAAGGATTCACCCCTCCACTTT
TRBJ1-5 | NA | TRBV9 | NA | CASRPGGCSNQPQHF | TGTGCCAGCAGACCTGGGGGTTGCAGCAATCAGCCCCAGCATTTT
TRBJ2-5 | NA | TRBV28 | NA | CASTTRTAQYF | TGTGCCAGCACCACCAGGACGGCCCAGTACTTC
TRBJ1-1 | NA | TRBV11-2 | NA | CASTLGGRTEAFF | TGTGCCAGCACTTTGGGGGGACGCACTGAAGCTTTCTTT
TRBJ1-5 | NA | TRBV24-1 | NA | CATSGAVGNSNQPQHF | TGTGCCACCAGTGGAGCGGTTGGGAATAGCAATCAGCCCCAGCATTTT
TRBJ1-2 | NA | TRBV5-1 | TRBD1 | CASSPGQGYGYTF | TGCGCCAGCAGCCCGGGACAGGGATATGGCTACACCTTC
TRBJ2-1 | few | TRBV29-1 | TRBD2 | CSVVSLAGVNEQFF | TGCAGCGTTGTGAGTCTAGCGGGAGTCAATGAGCAGTTCTTC
TRBJ2-3 | NA | TRBV6-1 | NA | CASSEAWGRNTDTQYF | TGTGCCAGCAGTGAAGCCTGGGGGCGGAACACAGATACGCAGTATTTT
TRBJ2-2 | NA | TRBV9 | NA | CASSVEWVAGELFF | TGTGCCAGCAGCGTAGAGTGGGTGGCCGGGGAGCTGTTTTTT
TRBJ2-1 | NA | TRBV27 | NA | CASSFDPPRTEQFF | TGTGCCAGCAGTTTTGACCCGCCGAGGACTGAGCAGTTCTTC
TRBJ2-7 | NA | TRBV5-1 | TRBD2 | CASSLAGGPLPEQYF | TGCGCCAGCAGCCTCGCGGGGGGCCCTCTTCCCGAGCAGTACTTC
TRBJ2-5 | NA | TRBV9 | NA | CASSVRAEETQYF | TGTGCCAGCAGCGTAAGGGCAGAAGAGACCCAGTACTTC